These T cell receptor beta chains were read from a single sample in a study of early T cells in non-severe SARS-CoV-2 infection. TCRdb fed the 5' RACE reads into MiXCR, producing one record per CDR3 protein. This repertoire shows roughly 25,000 distinct CDR3 sequences, 4.3% found once; its top ten account for 15% to 17%. Input material: whole blood. The receptors stem from an adult who was a healthcare worker with PCR-confirmed SARS-CoV-2 infection or an uninfected control (not recorded which). Both conserved end residues are part of each CDR3. The D gene is left open where the match is weak. Part of the rows lack a size; the others show once, few, many or a class for expanded clones.

d_gene,j_gene,v_gene,abundance,CDR3aa,CDR3nt
-,TRBJ2-2,TRBV6-1,many,CASTRDVWGGELFF,TGTGCCAGCACCCGGGACGTCTGGGGCGGGGAGCTGTTTTTT
-,TRBJ2-5,TRBV7-9,medium-sized,CASSLAWAQYF,TGTGCCAGCAGCTTGGCATGGGCCCAGTACTTC
TRBD2,TRBJ2-1,TRBV10-3,many,CAISGETSGRSHEQFF,TGTGCCATCAGTGGGGAAACTAGCGGGAGAAGTCATGAGCAGTTCTTC
TRBD1,TRBJ2-3,TRBV7-2,few,CASSLEGGQGLQYF,TGTGCCAGCAGCTTAGAGGGCGGACAGGGTTTGCAGTATTTT
-,TRBJ2-5,TRBV5-6,many,CASSSDWSWTQYF,TGTGCCAGCAGTTCGGACTGGTCGTGGACCCAGTACTTC
-,TRBJ2-1,TRBV6-5,many,CASRQGGYNEQFF,TGTGCCAGCAGACAGGGGGGGTACAATGAGCAGTTCTTC
-,TRBJ1-2,TRBV19,many,CASIGRNYGYTF,TGTGCCAGTATTGGGCGAAACTATGGCTACACCTTC
TRBD2,TRBJ2-1,TRBV7-2,medium-sized,CASSMGLAGGNEQFF,TGTGCCAGCAGCATGGGACTAGCGGGAGGAAACGAGCAGTTCTTC
-,TRBJ2-2,TRBV5-4,-,CASSVGNAGELFF,TGTGCCAGCAGTGTAGGGAACGCCGGGGAGCTGTTTTTT
-,TRBJ2-7,TRBV19,many,CASSISSSYEQYF,TGTGCCAGTAGTATTAGCAGTTCCTACGAGCAGTACTTC
-,TRBJ1-1,TRBV19,many,CASSTTGLGQAFF,TGTGCCAGTAGCACGACAGGCCTGGGGCAAGCTTTCTTT
TRBD2,TRBJ2-6,TRBV3-1,-,CASSLSTSGLGAIVLTF,TGTGCCAGCAGCCTCTCGACTAGCGGCCTCGGGGCCATCGTCCTGACTTTC
TRBD2,TRBJ2-7,TRBV4-3,many,CASSQASGRPYEQYF,TGCGCCAGCAGCCAAGCTAGCGGGAGGCCCTACGAGCAGTACTTC
-,TRBJ2-3,TRBV6-6,many,CASSRRGTDTQYF,TGTGCCAGCAGCCGCCGTGGTACAGATACGCAGTATTTT
-,TRBJ2-3,TRBV25-1,many,CAGQTGATDTQYF,TGTGCCGGCCAGACAGGAGCCACAGATACGCAGTATTTT
-,TRBJ2-5,TRBV3-1,many,CASSAPGRQETQYF,TGTGCCAGCAGCGCACCGGGCCGGCAAGAGACCCAGTACTTC
TRBD1,TRBJ1-1,TRBV18,-,CASGTVDNTEAFF,TGTGCCAGCGGGACAGTGGATAACACTGAAGCTTTCTTT
-,TRBJ2-7,TRBV5-6,-,CASSPPAGTSYEQYF,TGTGCCAGCAGCCCACCAGCGGGGACATCCTACGAGCAGTACTTC
-,TRBJ2-1,TRBV20-1,many,CSARRSYNEQFF,TGCAGTGCGCGCAGGTCCTACAATGAGCAGTTCTTC
TRBD1,TRBJ2-1,TRBV7-9,few,CASRPGQGANEQFF,TGTGCCAGCAGACCGGGACAGGGGGCGAATGAGCAGTTCTTC
-,TRBJ1-4,TRBV4-3,many,CASSLSTDLNEKLFF,TGCGCCAGCAGCCTGTCGACGGACCTTAATGAAAAACTGTTTTTT
TRBD2,TRBJ2-1,TRBV30,many,CACSLLSGGSGGQFF,TGTGCCTGCAGCCTCCTCAGCGGGGGGTCCGGCGGGCAGTTCTTC
-,TRBJ2-2,TRBV11-2,medium-sized,CASSRRGNTGELFF,TGTGCCAGCAGCCGCCGGGGGAACACCGGGGAGCTGTTTTTT
-,TRBJ2-1,TRBV6-6,many,CASSSGLSSYNEQFF,TGTGCCAGCAGTTCCGGCCTTAGCTCCTACAATGAGCAGTTCTTC
TRBD1,TRBJ1-5,TRBV4-2,-,CASSVAGQGNQPQHF,TGTGCCAGCAGCGTGGCGGGACAGGGCAATCAGCCCCAGCATTTT
-,TRBJ1-4,TRBV27,many,CASSSLRQAAEKLFF,TGTGCCAGCAGTTCCCTCAGACAGGCGGCCGAAAAACTGTTTTTT
-,TRBJ1-1,TRBV4-3,few,CASSQEHRRPTEAFF,TGCGCCAGCAGCCAAGAGCACAGACGCCCCACTGAAGCTTTCTTT
-,TRBJ1-5,TRBV7-8,many,CASSLAGGGSNQPQHF,TGTGCCAGCAGCTTAGCGGGGGGAGGAAGCAATCAGCCCCAGCATTTT
-,TRBJ1-1,TRBV25-1,many,CASSGDGFGAFF,TGTGCCAGCAGTGGCGATGGTTTCGGAGCTTTCTTT
-,TRBJ2-1,TRBV28,many,CASTKLYNEQFF,TGTGCCAGCACCAAGCTTTACAATGAGCAGTTCTTC
-,TRBJ2-1,TRBV10-3,many,CAISESLALKHEQFF,TGTGCCATCAGTGAGTCGTTAGCGCTGAAACATGAGCAGTTCTTC
-,TRBJ2-3,TRBV5-1,many,CASSLVTDTQYF,TGCGCCAGCAGCTTGGTCACAGATACGCAGTATTTT
-,TRBJ2-3,TRBV9,many,CASSSDVDADTQYF,TGTGCCAGCAGCTCCGACGTTGACGCAGATACGCAGTATTTT
TRBD2,TRBJ2-1,TRBV14,-,CASSLAGSGGNEQFF,TGTGCCAGCAGCCTAGCGGGATCTGGGGGCAATGAGCAGTTCTTC
-,TRBJ1-2,TRBV20-1,many,CSAKRSYGYTF,TGCAGTGCGAAGAGGTCCTATGGCTACACCTTC
TRBD1,TRBJ2-3,TRBV27,medium-sized,CASSLWMGTGGYTDTQYF,TGTGCCAGCAGTCTCTGGATGGGGACAGGGGGTTACACAGATACGCAGTATTTT
-,TRBJ2-1,TRBV4-2,-,CASSAPGGWNEQFF,TGTGCCAGCAGCGCCCCGGGGGGCTGGAATGAGCAGTTCTTC
TRBD1,TRBJ2-7,TRBV18,many,CASSLQGGSYEQYF,TGTGCCAGCTCCCTACAGGGGGGTTCCTACGAGCAGTACTTC
-,TRBJ1-6,TRBV20-1,-,CSAEQAWGPNSPLHF,TGCAGTGCGGAACAGGCTTGGGGGCCGAATTCACCCCTCCACTTT
TRBD2,TRBJ2-7,TRBV7-2,many,CASSPSRLAGAYEQYF,TGTGCCAGCAGCCCTAGCCGGCTAGCGGGAGCCTACGAGCAGTACTTC
-,TRBJ2-2,TRBV11-2,medium-sized,CASSSRVARRLNTGELFF,TGTGCCAGCAGCTCACGCGTCGCCCGAAGACTGAACACCGGGGAGCTGTTTTTT
-,TRBJ2-7,TRBV20-1,many,CSAPSGGGRYEQYF,TGCAGTGCTCCGAGTGGCGGGGGCCGATACGAGCAGTACTTC
-,TRBJ2-3,TRBV7-8,few,CASSPFTDTQYF,TGTGCCAGCAGCCCGTTCACAGATACGCAGTATTTT
-,TRBJ1-4,TRBV20-1,many,CSARDSGFGGGTNEKLFF,TGCAGTGCTAGAGATTCAGGTTTTGGGGGGGGCACTAATGAAAAACTGTTTTTT
TRBD1,TRBJ2-5,TRBV2,many,CASSEGDRRETQYF,TGTGCCAGCAGTGAAGGGGACAGGCGAGAGACCCAGTACTTC
-,TRBJ1-4,TRBV7-8,-,CASSRGEKDEVF,TGTGCCAGCAGCCGGGGGGAGAAGGACGAGGTTTTT
TRBD1,TRBJ1-2,TRBV5-4,many,CASSLQGANGYTF,TGTGCCAGCAGCTTACAGGGGGCGAATGGCTACACCTTC